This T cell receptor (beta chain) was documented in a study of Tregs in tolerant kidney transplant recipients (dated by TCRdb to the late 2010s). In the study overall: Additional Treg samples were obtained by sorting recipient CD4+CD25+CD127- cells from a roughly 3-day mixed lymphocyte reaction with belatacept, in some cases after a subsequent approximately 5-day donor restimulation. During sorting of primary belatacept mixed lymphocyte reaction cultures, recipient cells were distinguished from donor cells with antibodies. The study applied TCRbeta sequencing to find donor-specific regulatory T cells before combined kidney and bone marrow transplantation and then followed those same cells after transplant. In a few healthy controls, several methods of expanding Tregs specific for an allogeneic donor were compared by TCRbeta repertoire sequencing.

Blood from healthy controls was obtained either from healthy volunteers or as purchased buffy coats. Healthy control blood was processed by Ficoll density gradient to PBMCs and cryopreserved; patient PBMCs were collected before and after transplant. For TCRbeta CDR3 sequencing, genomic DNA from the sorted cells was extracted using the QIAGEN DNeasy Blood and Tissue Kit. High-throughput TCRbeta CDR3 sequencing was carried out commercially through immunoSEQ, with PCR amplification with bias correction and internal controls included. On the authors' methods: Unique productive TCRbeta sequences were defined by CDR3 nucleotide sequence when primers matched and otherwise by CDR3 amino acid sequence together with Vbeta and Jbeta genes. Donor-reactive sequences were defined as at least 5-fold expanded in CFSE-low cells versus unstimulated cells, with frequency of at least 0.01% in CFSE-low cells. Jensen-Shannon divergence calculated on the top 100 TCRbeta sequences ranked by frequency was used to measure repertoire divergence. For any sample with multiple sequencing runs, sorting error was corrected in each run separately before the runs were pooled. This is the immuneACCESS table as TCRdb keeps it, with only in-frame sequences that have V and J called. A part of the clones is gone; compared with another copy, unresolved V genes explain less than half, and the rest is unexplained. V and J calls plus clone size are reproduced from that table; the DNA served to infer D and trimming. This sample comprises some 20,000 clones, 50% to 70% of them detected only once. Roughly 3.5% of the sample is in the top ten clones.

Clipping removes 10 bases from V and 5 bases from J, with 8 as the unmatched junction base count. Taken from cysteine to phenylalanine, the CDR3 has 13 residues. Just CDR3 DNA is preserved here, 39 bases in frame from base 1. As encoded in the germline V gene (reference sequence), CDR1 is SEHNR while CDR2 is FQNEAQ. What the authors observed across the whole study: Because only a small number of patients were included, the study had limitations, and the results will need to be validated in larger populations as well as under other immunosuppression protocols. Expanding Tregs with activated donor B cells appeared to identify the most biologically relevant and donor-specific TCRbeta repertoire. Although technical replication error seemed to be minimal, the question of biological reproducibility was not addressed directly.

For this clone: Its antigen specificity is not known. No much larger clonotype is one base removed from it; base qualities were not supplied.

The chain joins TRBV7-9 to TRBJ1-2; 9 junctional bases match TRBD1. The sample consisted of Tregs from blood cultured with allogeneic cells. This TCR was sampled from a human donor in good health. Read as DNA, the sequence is TGTGCCACCCCGGGACAGGGATTATATGGCTACACCTTC. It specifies CATPGQGLYGYTF.